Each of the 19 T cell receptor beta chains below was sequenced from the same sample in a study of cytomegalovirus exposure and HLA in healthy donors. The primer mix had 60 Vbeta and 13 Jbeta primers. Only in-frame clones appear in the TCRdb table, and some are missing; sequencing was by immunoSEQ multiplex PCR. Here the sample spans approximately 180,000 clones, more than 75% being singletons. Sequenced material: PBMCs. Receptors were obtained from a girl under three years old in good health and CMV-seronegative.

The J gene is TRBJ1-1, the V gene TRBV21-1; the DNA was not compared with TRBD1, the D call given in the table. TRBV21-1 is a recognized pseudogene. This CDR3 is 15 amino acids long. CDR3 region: CASSTDKYMNTEAFF. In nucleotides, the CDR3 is TGTGCCAGCAGCACTGACAAATACATGAACACTGAAGCTTTCTTT.

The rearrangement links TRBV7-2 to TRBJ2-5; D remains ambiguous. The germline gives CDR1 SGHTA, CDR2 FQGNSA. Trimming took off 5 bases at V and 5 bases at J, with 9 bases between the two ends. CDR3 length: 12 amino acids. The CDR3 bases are TGTGCCAGCAGCAGATTCCGGGAGACCCAGTACTTC. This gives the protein CASSRFRETQYF.

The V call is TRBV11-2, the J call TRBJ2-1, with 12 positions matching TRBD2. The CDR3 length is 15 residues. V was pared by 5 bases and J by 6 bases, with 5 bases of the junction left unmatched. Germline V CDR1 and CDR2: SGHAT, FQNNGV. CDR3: CASSRLAGEGNEQFF. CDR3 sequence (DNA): TGTGCCAGCAGCCGACTAGCGGGAGAAGGCAATGAGCAGTTCTTC.

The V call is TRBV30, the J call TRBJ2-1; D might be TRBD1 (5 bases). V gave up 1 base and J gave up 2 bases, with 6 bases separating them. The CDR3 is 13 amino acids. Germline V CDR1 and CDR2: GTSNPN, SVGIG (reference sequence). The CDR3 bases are TGTGCCTGGAGTGAGGGGACCTACAATGAGCAGTTCTTC. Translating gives CAWSEGTYNEQFF. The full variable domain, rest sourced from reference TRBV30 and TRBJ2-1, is SQTIHQWPATLVQPVGSPLSLECTVEGTSNPNLYWYRQAAGRGLQLLFYSVGIGQISSEVPQNLSASRPQDRQFILSSKKLLLSDSGFYLCAWSEGTYNEQFFGPGTRLTVL.

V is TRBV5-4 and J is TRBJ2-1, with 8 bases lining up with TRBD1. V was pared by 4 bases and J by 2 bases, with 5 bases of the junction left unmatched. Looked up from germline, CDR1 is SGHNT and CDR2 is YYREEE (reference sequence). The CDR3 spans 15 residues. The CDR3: CASSVGQGPYNEQFF. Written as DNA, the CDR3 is TGTGCCAGCAGCGTTGGACAGGGCCCCTACAATGAGCAGTTCTTC.

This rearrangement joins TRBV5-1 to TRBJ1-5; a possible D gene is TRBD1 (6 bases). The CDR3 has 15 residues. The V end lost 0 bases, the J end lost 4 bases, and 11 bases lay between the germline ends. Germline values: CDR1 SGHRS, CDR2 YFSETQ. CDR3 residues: CASSLGGQWNQPQHF. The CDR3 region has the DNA TGCGCCAGCAGCTTGGGGGGGCAGTGGAATCAGCCCCAGCATTTT. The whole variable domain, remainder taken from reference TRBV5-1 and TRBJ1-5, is KAGVTQTPRYLIKTRGQQVTLSCSPISGHRSVSWYQQTPGQGLQFLFEYFSETQRNKGNFPGRFSGRQFSNSRSEMNVSTLELGDSALYLCASSLGGQWNQPQHFGDGTRLSIL.

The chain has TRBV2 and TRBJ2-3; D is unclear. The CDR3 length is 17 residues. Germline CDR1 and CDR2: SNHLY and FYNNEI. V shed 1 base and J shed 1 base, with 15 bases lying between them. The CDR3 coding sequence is TGTGCCAGCAGTGAAGGGGCCGTATACCGCGGCACAGATACGCAGTATTTT. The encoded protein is CASSEGAVYRGTDTQYF.

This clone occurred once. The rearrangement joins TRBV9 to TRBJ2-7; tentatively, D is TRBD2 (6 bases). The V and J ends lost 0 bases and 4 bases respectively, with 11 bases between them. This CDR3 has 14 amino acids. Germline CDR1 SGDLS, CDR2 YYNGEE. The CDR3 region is CASSVDGGWYEQYF. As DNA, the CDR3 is TGTGCCAGCAGCGTAGATGGGGGGTGGTACGAGCAGTACTTC. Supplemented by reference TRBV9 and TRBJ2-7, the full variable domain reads DSGVTQTPKHLITATGQRVTLRCSPRSGDLSVYWYQQSLDQGLQFLIQYYNGEERAKGNILERFSAQQFPDLHSELNLSSLELGDSALYFCASSVDGGWYEQYFGPGTRLTVT.

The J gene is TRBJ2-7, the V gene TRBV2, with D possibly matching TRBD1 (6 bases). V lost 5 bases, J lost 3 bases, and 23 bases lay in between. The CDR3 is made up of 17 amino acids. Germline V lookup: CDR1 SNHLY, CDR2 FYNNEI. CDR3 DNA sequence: TGTGCCAGCAGTATAACAGGGTCTCCTAGCTTGGGCTACGAGCAGTACTTC. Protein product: CASSITGSPSLGYEQYF.

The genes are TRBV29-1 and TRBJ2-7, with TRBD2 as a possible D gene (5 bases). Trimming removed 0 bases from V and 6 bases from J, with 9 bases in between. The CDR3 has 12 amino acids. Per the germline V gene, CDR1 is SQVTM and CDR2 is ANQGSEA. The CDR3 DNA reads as TGCAGCGTTGAAGATGGCGGAGGCGAGCAGTACTTC. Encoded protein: CSVEDGGGEQYF.

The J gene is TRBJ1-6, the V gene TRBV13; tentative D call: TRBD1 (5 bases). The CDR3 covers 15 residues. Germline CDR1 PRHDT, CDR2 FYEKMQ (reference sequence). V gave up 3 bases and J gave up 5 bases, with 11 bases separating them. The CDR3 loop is CASSLGRGNNSPLHF. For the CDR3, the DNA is TGTGCCAGCAGCTTGGGGCGGGGGAATAATTCACCCCTCCACTTT.

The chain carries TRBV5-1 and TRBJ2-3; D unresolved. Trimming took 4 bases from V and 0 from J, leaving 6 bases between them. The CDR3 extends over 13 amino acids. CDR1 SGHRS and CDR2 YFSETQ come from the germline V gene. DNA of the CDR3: TGCGCCAGCAGCATCGAGAGCACAGATACGCAGTATTTT. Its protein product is CASSIESTDTQYF.

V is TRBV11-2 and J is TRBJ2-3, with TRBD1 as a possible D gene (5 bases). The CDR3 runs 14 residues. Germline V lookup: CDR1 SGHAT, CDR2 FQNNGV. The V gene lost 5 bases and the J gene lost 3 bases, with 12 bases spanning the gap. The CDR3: CASSGLGVTDTQYF. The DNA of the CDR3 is TGTGCCAGCAGCGGCTTAGGGGTAACAGATACGCAGTATTTT.

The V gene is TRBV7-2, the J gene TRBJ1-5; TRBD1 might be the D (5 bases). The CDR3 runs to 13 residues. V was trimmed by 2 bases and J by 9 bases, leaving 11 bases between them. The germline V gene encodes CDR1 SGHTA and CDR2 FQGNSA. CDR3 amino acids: CASSLTGVRPQHF. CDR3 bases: TGTGCCAGCAGCTTAACAGGTGTTAGGCCCCAGCATTTT.

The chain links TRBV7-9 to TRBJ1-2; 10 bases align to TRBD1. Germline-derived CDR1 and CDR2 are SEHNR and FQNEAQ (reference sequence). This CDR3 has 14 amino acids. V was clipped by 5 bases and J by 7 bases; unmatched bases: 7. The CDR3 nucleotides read TGTGCCAGCAGCGCGCCGGGACAGGGGTCTGGCTACACCTTC. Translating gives CASSAPGQGSGYTF.

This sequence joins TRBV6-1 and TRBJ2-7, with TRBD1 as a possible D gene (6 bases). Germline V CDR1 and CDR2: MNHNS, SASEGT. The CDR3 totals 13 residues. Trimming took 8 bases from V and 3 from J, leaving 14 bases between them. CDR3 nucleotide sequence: TGTGCCAGCCTCTTTACAGGGCTCTACGAGCAGTACTTC. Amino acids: CASLFTGLYEQYF.

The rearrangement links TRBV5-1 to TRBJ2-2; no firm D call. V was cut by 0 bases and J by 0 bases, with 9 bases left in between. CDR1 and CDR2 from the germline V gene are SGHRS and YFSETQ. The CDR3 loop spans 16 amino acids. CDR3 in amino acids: CASSLGARPNTGELFF. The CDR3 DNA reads TGCGCCAGCAGCTTGGGTGCGAGGCCGAACACCGGGGAGCTGTTTTTT.

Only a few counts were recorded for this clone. The CDR3 spells CASSDPGGSYEQYF. The CDR3 DNA is TGCGCCAGCAGTGACCCAGGGGGCTCCTACGAGCAGTACTTC. The V gene is TRBV10-2, the J gene TRBJ2-7; the match to TRBD1 covers 7 bases. V lost 3 bases and J lost 0; bases outside the gene matches: 2. The CDR3 spans 14 residues. Per germline, CDR1 WSHSY and CDR2 SAAADI.

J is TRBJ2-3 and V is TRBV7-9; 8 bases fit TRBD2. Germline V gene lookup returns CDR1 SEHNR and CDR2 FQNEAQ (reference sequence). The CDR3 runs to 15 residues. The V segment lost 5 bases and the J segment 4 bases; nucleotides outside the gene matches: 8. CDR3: CASSPGLDLADTQYF. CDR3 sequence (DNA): TGTGCCAGCAGCCCGGGACTAGATTTGGCAGATACGCAGTATTTT.